The entry below describes one T cell receptor beta chain. Its antigen is unidentified. The repertoire was sequenced with immunoSEQ multiplex PCR; TCRdb's copy has only in-frame clones and lacks some. The data contain over 95,000 clones, roughly 93% of them seen just once; the ten biggest clones take up approximately 0.17%. The length of the CDR3 is 14 residues. Trimming pared 5 bases from V and 5 bases from J, leaving 10 bases between. Germline V CDR1 and CDR2: SGHTA, FQGNSA. The data are from a study of siplizumab effects on memory and regulatory T cells. General study findings and limits: Researchers did not confirm the suppressive function of proliferating Tregs from siplizumab cultures. Apparently more diverse than memory cells, naive T cells also seemed major alloresponse contributors. Fewer alloreactive sequences mapped to unstimulated CD4+ memory cells under siplizumab. Mapping to unstimulated subsets was achieved for only a minor fraction of alloreactive clones.

The receptor's source is a human donor in good health. The chain links TRBV7-2 to TRBJ1-6, with D tentatively TRBD1 (6 bases). The sample comprised non-Treg CD4+ T cells sorted from blood. The CDR3 sequence is CASSLQGNNSPLHF. The CDR3 coding sequence is TGTGCCAGCAGCCTACAGGGTAATAATTCACCCCTCCACTTT.